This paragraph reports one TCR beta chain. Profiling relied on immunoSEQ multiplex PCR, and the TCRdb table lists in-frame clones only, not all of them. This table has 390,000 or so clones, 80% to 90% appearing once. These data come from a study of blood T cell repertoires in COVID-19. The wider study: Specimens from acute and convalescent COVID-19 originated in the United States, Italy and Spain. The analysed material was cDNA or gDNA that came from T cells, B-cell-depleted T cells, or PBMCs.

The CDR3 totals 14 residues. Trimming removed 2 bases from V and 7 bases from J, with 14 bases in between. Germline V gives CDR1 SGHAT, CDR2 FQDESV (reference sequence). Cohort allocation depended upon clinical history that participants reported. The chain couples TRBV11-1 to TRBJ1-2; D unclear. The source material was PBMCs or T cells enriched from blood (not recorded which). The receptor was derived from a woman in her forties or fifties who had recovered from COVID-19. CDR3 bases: TGTGCCAGCAGCTTATTAAGGAGCTCTCTTGGCTACACCTTC. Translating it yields CASSLLRSSLGYTF.